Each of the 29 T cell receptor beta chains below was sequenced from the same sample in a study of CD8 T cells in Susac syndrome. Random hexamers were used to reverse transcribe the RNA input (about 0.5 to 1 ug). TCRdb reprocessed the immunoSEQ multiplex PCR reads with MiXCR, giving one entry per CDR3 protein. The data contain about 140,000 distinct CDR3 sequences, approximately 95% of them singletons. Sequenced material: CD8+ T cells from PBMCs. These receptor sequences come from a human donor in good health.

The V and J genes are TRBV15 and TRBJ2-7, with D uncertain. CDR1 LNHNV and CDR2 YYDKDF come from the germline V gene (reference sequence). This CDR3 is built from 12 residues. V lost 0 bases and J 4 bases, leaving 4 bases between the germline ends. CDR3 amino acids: CATSRDAYEQYF. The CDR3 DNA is TGTGCCACCAGCAGAGACGCGTACGAGCAGTACTTC.

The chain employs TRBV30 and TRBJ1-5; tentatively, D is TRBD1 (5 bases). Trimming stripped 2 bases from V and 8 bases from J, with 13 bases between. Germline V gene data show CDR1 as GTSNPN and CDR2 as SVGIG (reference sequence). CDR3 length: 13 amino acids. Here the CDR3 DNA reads TGTGCCTGGAGTCTGGGGGGTATGGAGCCCCAGCATTTT. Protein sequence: CAWSLGGMEPQHF. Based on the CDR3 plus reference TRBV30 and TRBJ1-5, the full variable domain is SQTIHQWPATLVQPVGSPLSLECTVEGTSNPNLYWYRQAAGRGLQLLFYSVGIGQISSEVPQNLSASRPQDRQFILSSKKLLLSDSGFYLCAWSLGGMEPQHFGDGTRLSIL.

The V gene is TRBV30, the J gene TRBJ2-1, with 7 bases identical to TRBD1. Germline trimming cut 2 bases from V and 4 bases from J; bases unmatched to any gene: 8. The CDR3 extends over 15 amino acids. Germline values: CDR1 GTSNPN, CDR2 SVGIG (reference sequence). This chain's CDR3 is CAWSLEDRPYNEQFF. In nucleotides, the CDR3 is TGTGCCTGGAGTCTGGAGGACAGGCCATACAATGAGCAGTTCTTC.

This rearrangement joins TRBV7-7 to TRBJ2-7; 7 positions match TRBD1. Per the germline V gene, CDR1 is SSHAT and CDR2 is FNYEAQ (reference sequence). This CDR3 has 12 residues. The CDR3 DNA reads TGTGCTACAGGGGATGACTCCTACGAGCAGTACTTC. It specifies CATGDDSYEQYF.

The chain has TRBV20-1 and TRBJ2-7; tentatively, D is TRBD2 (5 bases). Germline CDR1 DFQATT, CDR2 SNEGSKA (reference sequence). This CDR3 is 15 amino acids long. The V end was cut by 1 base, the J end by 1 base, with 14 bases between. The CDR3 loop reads CSARVPRDPSYEQYF. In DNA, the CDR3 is TGCAGTGCTAGAGTCCCCCGGGATCCGTCCTACGAGCAGTACTTC.

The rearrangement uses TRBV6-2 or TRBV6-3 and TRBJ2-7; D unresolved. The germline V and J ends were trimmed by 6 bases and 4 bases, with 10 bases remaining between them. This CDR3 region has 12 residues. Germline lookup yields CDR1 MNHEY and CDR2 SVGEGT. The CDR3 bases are TGTGCCAGCAGGAAGGGCACGTACGAGCAGTACTTC. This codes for CASRKGTYEQYF.

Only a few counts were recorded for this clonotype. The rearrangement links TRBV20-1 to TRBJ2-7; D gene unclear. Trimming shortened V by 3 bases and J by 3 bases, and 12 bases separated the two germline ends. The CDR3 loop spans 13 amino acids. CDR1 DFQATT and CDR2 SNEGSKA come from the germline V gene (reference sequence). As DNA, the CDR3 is TGCAGTGCTAGGGGTGCTACCTACTACGAGCAGTACTTC. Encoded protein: CSARGATYYEQYF.

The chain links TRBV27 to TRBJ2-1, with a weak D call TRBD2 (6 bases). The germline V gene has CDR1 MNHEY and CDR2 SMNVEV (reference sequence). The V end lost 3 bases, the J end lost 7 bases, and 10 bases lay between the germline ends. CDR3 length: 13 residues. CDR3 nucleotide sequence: TGTGCCAGCAGTTTCCCTAGCGCTAATGAGCAGTTCTTC. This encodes CASSFPSANEQFF.

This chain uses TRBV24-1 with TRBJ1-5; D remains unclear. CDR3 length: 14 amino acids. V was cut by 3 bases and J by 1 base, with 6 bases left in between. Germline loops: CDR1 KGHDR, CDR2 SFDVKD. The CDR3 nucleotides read TGTGCCACCAGTGATCAAGACAGCAATCAGCCCCAGCATTTT. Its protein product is CATSDQDSNQPQHF.

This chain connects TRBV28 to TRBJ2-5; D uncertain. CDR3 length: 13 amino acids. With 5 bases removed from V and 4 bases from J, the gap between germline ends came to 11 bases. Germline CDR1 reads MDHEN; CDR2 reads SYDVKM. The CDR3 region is CASSISLGETQYF. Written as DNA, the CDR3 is TGTGCCAGCAGTATTTCCCTGGGAGAGACCCAGTACTTC.

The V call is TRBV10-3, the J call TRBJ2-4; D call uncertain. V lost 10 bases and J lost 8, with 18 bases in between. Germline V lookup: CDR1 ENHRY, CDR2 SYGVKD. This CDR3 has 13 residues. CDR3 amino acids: CATWSDIEHIQYF. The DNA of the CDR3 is TGTGCCACCTGGTCCGACATCGAACACATTCAGTACTTC.

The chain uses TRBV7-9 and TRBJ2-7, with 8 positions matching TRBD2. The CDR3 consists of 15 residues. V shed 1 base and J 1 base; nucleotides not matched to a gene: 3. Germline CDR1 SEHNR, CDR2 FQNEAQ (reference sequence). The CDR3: CASSLVAGLSYEQYF. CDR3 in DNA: TGTGCCAGCAGCTTAGTAGCGGGGCTTTCCTACGAGCAGTACTTC.

CDR3 loop: CASSQYSTGELFF. The CDR3 DNA is TGTGCCAGCAGCCAATATTCTACCGGGGAGCTGTTTTTT. The chain couples TRBV14 to TRBJ2-2; unclear D gene. This CDR3 comprises 13 residues. From germline, CDR1 is SGHDN and CDR2 FVKESK. Trimming cost V 2 bases and J 5 bases, with 6 bases left between them.

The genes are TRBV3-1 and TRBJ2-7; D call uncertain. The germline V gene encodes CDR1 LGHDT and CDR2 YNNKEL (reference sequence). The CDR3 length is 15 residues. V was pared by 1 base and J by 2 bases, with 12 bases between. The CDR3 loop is CASSQGQGPPYEQYF. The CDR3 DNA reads TGTGCCAGCAGCCAAGGGCAAGGGCCCCCCTACGAGCAGTACTTC.

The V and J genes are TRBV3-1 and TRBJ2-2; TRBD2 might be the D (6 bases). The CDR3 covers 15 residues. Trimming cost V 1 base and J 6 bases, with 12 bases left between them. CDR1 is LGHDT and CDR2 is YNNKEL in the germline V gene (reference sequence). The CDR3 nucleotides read TGTGCCAGCAGCCAAGTGCCTGTAGCGGCCGGGGAGCTGTTTTTT. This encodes CASSQVPVAAGELFF.

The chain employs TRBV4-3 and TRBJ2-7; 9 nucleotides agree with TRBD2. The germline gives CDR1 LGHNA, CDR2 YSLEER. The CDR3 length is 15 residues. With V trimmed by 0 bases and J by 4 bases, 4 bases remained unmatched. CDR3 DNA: TGCGCCAGCAGCCAAGAGGCTAGCGGGACTTACGAGCAGTACTTC. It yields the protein CASSQEASGTYEQYF.

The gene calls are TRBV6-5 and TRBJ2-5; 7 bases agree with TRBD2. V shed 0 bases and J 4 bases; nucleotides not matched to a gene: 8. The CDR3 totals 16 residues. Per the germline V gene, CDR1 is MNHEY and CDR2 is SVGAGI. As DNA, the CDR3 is TGTGCCAGCAGTTACTCGCTGCCTCCGGGAGGAGAGACCCAGTACTTC. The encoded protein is CASSYSLPPGGETQYF.

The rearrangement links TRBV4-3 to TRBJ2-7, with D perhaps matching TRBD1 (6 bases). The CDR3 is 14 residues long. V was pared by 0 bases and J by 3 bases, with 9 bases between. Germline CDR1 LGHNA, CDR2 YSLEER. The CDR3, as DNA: TGCGCCAGCAGCCAAGAGAAGGACAGCTACGAGCAGTACTTC. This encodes CASSQEKDSYEQYF.

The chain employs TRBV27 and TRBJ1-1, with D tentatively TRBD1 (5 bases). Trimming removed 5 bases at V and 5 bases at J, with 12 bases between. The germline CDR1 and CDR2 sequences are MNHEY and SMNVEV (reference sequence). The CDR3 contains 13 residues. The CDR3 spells CASSTGRRTEAFF. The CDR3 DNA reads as TGTGCCAGCAGTACAGGCCGGCGGACTGAAGCTTTCTTT.

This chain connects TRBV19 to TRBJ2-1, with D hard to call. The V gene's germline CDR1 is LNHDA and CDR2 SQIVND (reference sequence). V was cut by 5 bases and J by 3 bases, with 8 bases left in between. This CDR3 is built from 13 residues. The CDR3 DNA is TGTGCCAGTAGTCACTTCGGCTACAATGAGCAGTTCTTC. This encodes CASSHFGYNEQFF.

CDR3 in DNA: TGCAGTGCTAGAGGACAGGGGACGGGAGATACGCAGTATTTT. It yields the protein CSARGQGTGDTQYF. The chain links TRBV20-1 to TRBJ2-3, with 8 bases that match TRBD1. There are 14 residues in the CDR3. Germline V gene lookup returns CDR1 DFQATT and CDR2 SNEGSKA (reference sequence). The V gene end was trimmed by 1 base and the J gene end by 5 bases; junction bases not matched to a gene: 5.

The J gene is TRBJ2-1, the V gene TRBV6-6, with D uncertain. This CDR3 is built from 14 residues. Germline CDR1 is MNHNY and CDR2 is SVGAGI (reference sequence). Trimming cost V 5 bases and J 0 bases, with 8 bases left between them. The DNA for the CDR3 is TGTGCCAGCAGTCCCGTGGGCTCCTACAATGAGCAGTTCTTC. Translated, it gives CASSPVGSYNEQFF.

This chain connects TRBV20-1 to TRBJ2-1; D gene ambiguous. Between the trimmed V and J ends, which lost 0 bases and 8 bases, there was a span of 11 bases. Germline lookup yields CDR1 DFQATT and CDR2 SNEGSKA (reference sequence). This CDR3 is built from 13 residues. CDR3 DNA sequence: TGCAGTGCTAGAGATAAATGGAACGATGAGCAGTTCTTC. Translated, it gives CSARDKWNDEQFF.

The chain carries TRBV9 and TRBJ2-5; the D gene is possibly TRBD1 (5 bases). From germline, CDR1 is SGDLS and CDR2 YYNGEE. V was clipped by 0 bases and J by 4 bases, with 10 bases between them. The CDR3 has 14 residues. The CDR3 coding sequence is TGTGCCAGCAGCGTAGCAGGGCACCGAGAGACCCAGTACTTC. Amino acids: CASSVAGHRETQYF.

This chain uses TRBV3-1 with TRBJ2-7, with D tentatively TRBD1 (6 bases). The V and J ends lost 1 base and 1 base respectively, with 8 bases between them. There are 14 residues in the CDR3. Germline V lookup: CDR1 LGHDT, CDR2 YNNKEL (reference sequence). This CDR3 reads CASSQVQGSYEQYF. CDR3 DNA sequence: TGTGCCAGCAGCCAAGTTCAGGGGTCCTACGAGCAGTACTTC.

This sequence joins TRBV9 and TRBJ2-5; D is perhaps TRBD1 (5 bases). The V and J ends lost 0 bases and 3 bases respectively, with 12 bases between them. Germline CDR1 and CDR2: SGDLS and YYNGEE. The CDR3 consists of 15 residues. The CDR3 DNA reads TGTGCCAGCAGCGTAGATCCAACCAGGGAAGAGACCCAGTACTTC. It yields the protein CASSVDPTREETQYF. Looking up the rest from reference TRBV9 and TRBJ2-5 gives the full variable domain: DSGVTQTPKHLITATGQRVTLRCSPRSGDLSVYWYQQSLDQGLQFLIQYYNGEERAKGNILERFSAQQFPDLHSELNLSSLELGDSALYFCASSVDPTREETQYFGPGTRLLVL.

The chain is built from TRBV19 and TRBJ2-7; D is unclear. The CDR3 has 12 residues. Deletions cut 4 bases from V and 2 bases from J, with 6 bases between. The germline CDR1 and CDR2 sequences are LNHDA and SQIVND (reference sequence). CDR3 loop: CASSRDPYEQYF. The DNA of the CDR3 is TGTGCCAGTAGTAGAGATCCCTACGAGCAGTACTTC. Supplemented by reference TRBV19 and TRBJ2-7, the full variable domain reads DGGITQSPKYLFRKEGQNVTLSCEQNLNHDAMYWYRQDPGQGLRLIYYSQIVNDFQKGDIAEGYSVSREKKESFPLTVTSAQKNPTAFYLCASSRDPYEQYFGPGTRLTVT.

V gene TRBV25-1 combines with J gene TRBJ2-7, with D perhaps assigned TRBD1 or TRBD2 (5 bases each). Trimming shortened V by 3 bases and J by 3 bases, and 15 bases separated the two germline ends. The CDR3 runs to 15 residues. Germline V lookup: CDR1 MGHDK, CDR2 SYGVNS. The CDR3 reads CASSDLGTFNYEQYF. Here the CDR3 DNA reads TGTGCCAGCAGTGATCTCGGGACCTTTAACTACGAGCAGTACTTC.

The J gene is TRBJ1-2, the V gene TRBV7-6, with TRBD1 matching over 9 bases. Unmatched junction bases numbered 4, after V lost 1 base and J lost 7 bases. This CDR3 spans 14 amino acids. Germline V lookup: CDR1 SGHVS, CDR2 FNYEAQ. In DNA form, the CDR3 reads TGTGCCAGCAGCTTAGGACAGGGGGTTGGTGGCTACACCTTC. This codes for CASSLGQGVGGYTF.